Following are 27 T cell receptor beta chains from one sample sequenced in a study of blood T cell repertoires in COVID-19. The assay was immunoSEQ multiplex PCR, and TCRdb's table has in-frame clones only and misses some. The sample includes approximately 240,000 clones, about 88% of them seen just once. The sequenced sample was peripheral blood. The receptors here all came from a woman in her thirties or forties who had recovered from COVID-19.

Note on this clone: A read error may account for a junction end that differs from germline. Here the CDR3 DNA reads TGTGCTAGCAGCTTAGTGGGCGGGGCATACAATGAGCAGTTCTTC. Its protein is CASSLVGGAYNEQFF. The rearrangement joins TRBV7-7 to TRBJ2-1, with D perhaps TRBD2 (6 bases). The length of the CDR3 is 15 residues. Looked up from germline, CDR1 is SSHAT and CDR2 is FNYEAQ (reference sequence).

The J gene is TRBJ2-5, the V gene TRBV7-9; TRBD1 aligns across 7 bases. This CDR3 has 13 residues. The germline CDR1 and CDR2 sequences are SEHNR and FQNEAQ (reference sequence). The V gene end was trimmed by 5 bases and the J gene end by 7 bases; junction bases not matched to a gene: 7. The CDR3 here is CASSTTGVGTQYF. DNA of the CDR3: TGTGCCAGCAGCACCACAGGGGTGGGGACCCAGTACTTC.

The rearrangement uses TRBV6-5 and TRBJ2-6, with TRBD2 as a possible D gene (7 bases). CDR1 is MNHEY and CDR2 is SVGAGI in the germline V gene. V shed 6 bases and J shed 0 bases, with 9 bases lying between them. This CDR3 is 15 amino acids long. CDR3 protein: CASRGGPSGANVLTF. CDR3 coding DNA: TGTGCCAGCAGGGGGGGGCCCTCTGGGGCCAACGTCCTGACTTTC.

The chain uses TRBV15 and TRBJ1-4, with TRBD1 as a possible D gene (6 bases). The germline V gene encodes CDR1 LNHNV and CDR2 YYDKDF (reference sequence). V lost 1 base and J 8 bases, leaving 14 bases between the germline ends. CDR3 length: 15 residues. The CDR3 loop is CATSRGQGIGEKLFF. CDR3 in DNA: TGTGCCACCAGCAGAGGTCAGGGGATAGGGGAAAAACTGTTTTTT.

The chain uses TRBV27 and TRBJ2-2, with TRBD2 matching 7 bases. Germline-derived CDR1 and CDR2 are MNHEY and SMNVEV (reference sequence). V was pared by 1 base and J by 7 bases, with 9 bases of the junction left unmatched. This CDR3 is built from 16 residues. The CDR3 nucleotides are TGTGCCAGCAGTTTATGGGCCGGGGGGTATGGCGGGGAGCTGTTTTTT. Translation: CASSLWAGGYGGELFF.

The V and J genes are TRBV21-1 and TRBJ2-3; the table's D call, TRBD2, was not checked against the DNA. TRBV21-1 constitutes a pseudogene. The CDR3 is made up of 14 amino acids. CDR3 nucleotides: TGTGCCAGCAGCAAATCGGCAGGAGGAGATACGCAGTATTTT. This sequence encodes CASSKSAGGDTQYF.

The J gene is TRBJ1-2, the V gene TRBV28; TRBD1 matches 7 bases. Germline V lookup: CDR1 MDHEN, CDR2 SYDVKM. Trimming cost V 7 bases and J 4 bases; bases outside gene matches: 12. The CDR3 is made up of 15 amino acids. CDR3 in amino acids: CASTPTQGGGYGYTF. CDR3 nucleotides: TGTGCCAGCACGCCAACACAAGGGGGCGGCTATGGCTACACCTTC.

This clone was observed a handful of times. The chain is built from TRBV19 and TRBJ2-5; TRBD2 aligns across 7 bases. The length of the CDR3 is 14 residues. Germline trimming cut 8 bases from V and 2 bases from J; bases unmatched to any gene: 8. Germline values: CDR1 LNHDA, CDR2 SQIVND (reference sequence). The CDR3 loop is CASGSSGDQETQYF. The CDR3 DNA is TGTGCCAGTGGTTCGAGCGGGGATCAAGAGACCCAGTACTTC. The whole variable domain, remainder taken from reference TRBV19 and TRBJ2-5, is DGGITQSPKYLFRKEGQNVTLSCEQNLNHDAMYWYRQDPGQGLRLIYYSQIVNDFQKGDIAEGYSVSREKKESFPLTVTSAQKNPTAFYLCASGSSGDQETQYFGPGTRLLVL.

The gene calls are TRBV30 and TRBJ2-3; D possibly corresponds to TRBD1 (6 bases). This CDR3 has 16 amino acids. Trimming took off 6 bases at V and 0 bases at J, with 19 bases between the two ends. The germline V gene encodes CDR1 GTSNPN and CDR2 SVGIG (reference sequence). CDR3 sequence (DNA): TGTGCCTGCCAGGGGATCGGCGTAACTAGCACAGATACGCAGTATTTT. Its protein is CACQGIGVTSTDTQYF.

J is TRBJ2-7 and V is TRBV5-1; 7 bases match TRBD1. This CDR3 has 16 residues. Germline V gives CDR1 SGHRS, CDR2 YFSETQ. The junction had 9 bases not matched to a gene; V was cut back by 3 bases and J by 0 bases. CDR3 bases: TGCGCCAGCAGCTCAAATCCCGGGGACAGCTCCTACGAGCAGTACTTC. Protein product: CASSSNPGDSSYEQYF.

V and J are TRBV2 and TRBJ1-6; no firm D call. V lost 7 bases, J lost 6 bases, and 10 bases lay in between. CDR1 and CDR2 from the germline V gene are SNHLY and FYNNEI. CDR3 length: 13 residues. The CDR3 nucleotides are TGTGCCAGCATTTGGCGGGTTAATTCACCCCTCCACTTT. This gives the protein CASIWRVNSPLHF.

The chain links TRBV13 to TRBJ2-3; no clear D. The V gene lost 4 bases and the J gene lost 1 base, with 9 bases spanning the gap. CDR3 size: 14 residues. Germline CDR1 and CDR2: PRHDT and FYEKMQ (reference sequence). The CDR3 loop reads CASSSTPRTDTQYF. As DNA, the CDR3 is TGTGCCAGCAGCTCTACCCCCCGCACAGATACGCAGTATTTT.

With respect to this clone: Other DNA sequences in this specimen translate into the identical CDR3. This chain connects TRBV18 to TRBJ2-7, with 8 nucleotides matching TRBD1. The CDR3 loop spans 14 amino acids. Per germline, CDR1 KGHSH and CDR2 LQKENI. Germline trimming cut 3 bases from V and 2 bases from J; bases unmatched to any gene: 3. The CDR3, as DNA: TGTGCCAGCTCACCCGGGACAGGAGCCTACGAGCAGTACTTC. This codes for CASSPGTGAYEQYF.

V usage is TRBV7-9 and J usage is TRBJ2-5, with TRBD1 matching 7 bases. Trimming cost V 4 bases and J 5 bases; bases outside gene matches: 7. Germline V gene data show CDR1 as SEHNR and CDR2 as FQNEAQ (reference sequence). The CDR3 length is 14 residues. This CDR3 reads CASSSTGVGETQYF. The CDR3 nucleotides read TGTGCCAGCAGCTCCACAGGGGTCGGGGAGACCCAGTACTTC.

As for this clone: Other DNA sequences of this sample code for an identical CDR3. The chain is built from TRBV6-2 or TRBV6-3 and TRBJ2-1, with a weak D call TRBD2 (6 bases). Germline V gene lookup returns CDR1 MNHEY and CDR2 SVGEGT. V was pared by 4 bases and J by 4 bases, with 11 bases between. This CDR3 has 14 residues. CDR3 in amino acids: CASSSGLIYNEQFF. The CDR3 coding sequence is TGTGCCAGCAGTTCGGGACTGATATACAATGAGCAGTTCTTC.

CDR3 sequence reads: CASSIPSGVSNEKLFF. Here the CDR3 DNA reads TGTGCCAGTAGTATCCCTTCAGGGGTGTCTAATGAAAAACTGTTTTTT. This sequence joins TRBV19 and TRBJ1-4; D may be TRBD1 (6 bases). The V and J ends lost 3 bases and 3 bases respectively, with 14 bases between them. Germline CDR1 and CDR2: LNHDA and SQIVND (reference sequence). CDR3 length equals 16 residues.

The genes are TRBV11-2 and TRBJ1-2; 10 bases fit TRBD1. CDR1 and CDR2 (germline): SGHAT, FQNNGV. The CDR3 loop spans 14 amino acids. Trimming cost V 5 bases and J 8 bases; bases outside gene matches: 8. The CDR3 loop reads CASSPDRGLEGYTF. The CDR3, as DNA: TGTGCCAGCAGCCCAGACAGGGGGCTCGAAGGCTACACCTTC.

The J gene is TRBJ2-1, the V gene TRBV19, with TRBD2 matching 7 bases. V gave up 3 bases and J gave up 7 bases; unmatched junction bases: 12. The germline V gene has CDR1 LNHDA and CDR2 SQIVND (reference sequence). The CDR3 contains 16 residues. The chain's CDR3 is CASSMGSLGLENEQFF. Here the CDR3 DNA reads TGTGCCAGTAGTATGGGGAGCCTCGGACTAGAAAATGAGCAGTTCTTC.

This chain connects TRBV20-1 to TRBJ1-2; D is possibly TRBD1 (5 bases). V was pared by 6 bases and J by 6 bases, with 11 bases between. This CDR3 comprises 11 residues. In germline, CDR1 is DFQATT, CDR2 SNEGSKA (reference sequence). Written as DNA, the CDR3 is TGCAGTGCCGAAAGGGGCCATGGCTACACCTTC. Protein sequence: CSAERGHGYTF.

The chain links TRBV3-1 (or the pseudogene TRBV3-2) to TRBJ1-5; D is uncertain. The CDR3 contains 12 residues. V lost 2 bases and J 3 bases, leaving 2 bases between the germline ends. Germline CDR1 LGHDT, CDR2 YNNKEL (reference sequence). CDR3 region: CASSQYNQPQHF. CDR3 sequence (DNA): TGTGCCAGCAGCCAATACAATCAGCCCCAGCATTTT.

The rearrangement links TRBV30 to TRBJ1-2; 11 nucleotides match TRBD1. Trimming at V came to 3 bases and at J to 8 bases, leaving 11 bases not matched to a gene. Germline assignment: CDR1 GTSNPN and CDR2 SVGIG (reference sequence). The CDR3 sequence is 15 residues long. The CDR3 region is CAWRQDRGQYWGYTF. DNA for the CDR3: TGTGCCTGGAGGCAGGACAGGGGGCAATATTGGGGCTACACCTTC.

This clone was found once. The chain has TRBV19 and TRBJ1-4; 7 nucleotides line up with TRBD1. The CDR3 extends over 14 amino acids. V lost 4 bases, J lost 8 bases, and 7 bases stayed unmatched. In germline, CDR1 is LNHDA, CDR2 SQIVND (reference sequence). The CDR3 region is CASSTGTVGEKLFF. DNA of the CDR3: TGTGCCAGTAGTACCGGGACAGTAGGAGAAAAACTGTTTTTT. The full variable domain, its missing parts supplied by reference TRBV19 and TRBJ1-4, is DGGITQSPKYLFRKEGQNVTLSCEQNLNHDAMYWYRQDPGQGLRLIYYSQIVNDFQKGDIAEGYSVSREKKESFPLTVTSAQKNPTAFYLCASSTGTVGEKLFFGSGTQLSVL.

The chain couples TRBV28 to TRBJ1-3, with 8 bases that match TRBD1. Per germline, CDR1 MDHEN and CDR2 SYDVKM. This CDR3 is 14 amino acids long. The junction had 8 bases not matched to a gene; V was cut back by 10 bases and J by 3 bases. The CDR3: CAIATGGGGNTIYF. CDR3 DNA: TGTGCCATCGCCACAGGGGGTGGTGGAAACACCATATATTTT.

The chain is built from TRBV20-1 and TRBJ1-5; maybe TRBD1 (5 bases). CDR3 length: 14 residues. Trimming stripped 3 bases from V and 1 base from J, with 10 bases between. CDR1 is DFQATT and CDR2 is SNEGSKA in the germline V gene (reference sequence). The CDR3 loop reads CSASAGLSNQPQHF. In nucleotides, the CDR3 is TGCAGTGCTAGTGCAGGGTTAAGCAATCAGCCCCAGCATTTT.

V is TRBV6-2 or TRBV6-3 and J is TRBJ2-7; TRBD2 agrees at 12 bases. CDR1 MNHEY and CDR2 SVGEGT come from the germline V gene. The CDR3 sequence is 15 residues long. V was pared by 6 bases and J by 2 bases, with 5 bases of the junction left unmatched. CDR3 in amino acids: CASSDGLAGPYEQYF. CDR3 bases: TGTGCCAGCAGCGACGGACTAGCGGGACCCTACGAGCAGTACTTC.

The CDR3 region is CASSQVAGGDGYNSPLHF. CDR3 nucleotides: TGCGCCAGCAGCCAAGTTGCAGGGGGAGACGGCTATAATTCACCCCTCCACTTT. The chain couples TRBV4-1 to TRBJ1-6, with 7 bases that match TRBD1. From germline, CDR1 is MGHRA and CDR2 YSYEKL. The CDR3 covers 18 residues. Trimming took 1 base from V and 3 from J; bases not matched to a gene: 9.

The chain uses TRBV19 and TRBJ2-1; the D gene is possibly TRBD1 (6 bases). The germline V gene has CDR1 LNHDA and CDR2 SQIVND (reference sequence). With 5 bases removed from V and 2 bases from J, the gap between germline ends came to 13 bases. CDR3 length: 15 amino acids. The CDR3 nucleotides are TGTGCCAGTAGTCCGAGGACAGTCACCTACAATGAGCAGTTCTTC. It is translated as CASSPRTVTYNEQFF.